Here is one T cell receptor beta chain with its context. Germline V gives CDR1 WNHNN, CDR2 SYGVQD (reference sequence). V lost 4 bases and J 5 bases, leaving 12 bases between the germline ends. The CDR3 contains 13 residues. The data derive from a study of blood T cell repertoires in COVID-19. In the study overall: Donors in the United States, Italy and Spain gave samples during acute or convalescent COVID-19. The analysed material was cDNA or gDNA that came from T cells, B-cell-depleted T cells, or PBMCs.

Authors' data handling: Amplification from reference gene primers served as the basis for estimated nucleated cell counts. The assay was immunoSEQ multiplex PCR, and TCRdb's table has in-frame clones only and misses some. D and trimming come from the DNA, and the V and J calls and clone size come from that table. In the table there are about 49,000 clones, about 88% of which are singletons. Input material: peripheral blood. This chain uses TRBV10-1 with TRBJ2-7, with D maybe TRBD2 (6 bases). This TCR was recovered from a man in his forties or fifties with active COVID-19. Written as DNA, the CDR3 is TGCGCCAGCAGTGCTGGAGGGTTGGACGAGCAGTACTTC. This codes for CASSAGGLDEQYF.